Shown below are 16 T cell receptor beta chains from a single sample sequenced in a study of T cell changes during pregnancy in multiple sclerosis. TCRdb's table, derived via immunoSEQ multiplex PCR, lists solely in-frame clones and lacks some. Of about 50,000 clones listed, roughly 92% are singletons. The input for sequencing was CD8+ T cells from peripheral blood mononuclear cells, taken before pregnancy. The receptors come from a female donor with multiple sclerosis, enrolled in a pregnancy study.

The chain links TRBV10-3 to TRBJ1-4; 7 nucleotides align to TRBD1. J gave up 7 bases and V 10 bases, and 9 bases lay outside the gene matches. In germline, CDR1 is ENHRY, CDR2 SYGVKD. The CDR3 is 13 residues long. CDR3 loop: CATQRQGGEKLFF. The CDR3 DNA reads TGTGCCACGCAAAGACAGGGCGGTGAAAAACTGTTTTTT.

This chain joins TRBV19 and TRBJ1-5; maybe TRBD1 (6 bases). The CDR3 is 11 residues long. Between the trimmed V and J ends, which lost 5 bases and 11 bases, there was a span of 10 bases. Per germline, CDR1 LNHDA and CDR2 SQIVND (reference sequence). CDR3 in amino acids: CASSRDITQHF. DNA of the CDR3: TGTGCCAGTAGTCGGGACATCACCCAGCATTTT. Supplemented by reference TRBV19 and TRBJ1-5, the full variable domain reads DGGITQSPKYLFRKEGQNVTLSCEQNLNHDAMYWYRQDPGQGLRLIYYSQIVNDFQKGDIAEGYSVSREKKESFPLTVTSAQKNPTAFYLCASSRDITQHFGDGTRLSIL.

The chain joins TRBV7-6 to TRBJ2-7; the match to TRBD2 covers 7 bases. This CDR3 is 14 amino acids long. Germline CDR1 and CDR2: SGHVS and FNYEAQ. The V segment lost 2 bases and the J segment 5 bases; nucleotides outside the gene matches: 6. The CDR3 here is CASSLSGGSDEQYF. Here the CDR3 DNA reads TGTGCCAGCAGCTTAAGTGGCGGGAGTGACGAGCAGTACTTC.

The chain carries TRBV6-6 and TRBJ1-5, with 9 bases lining up with TRBD1. With V trimmed by 5 bases and J by 5 bases, 4 bases remained unmatched. Germline CDR1 is MNHNY and CDR2 is SVGAGI (reference sequence). The CDR3 contains 14 residues. The DNA of the CDR3 is TGTGCCAGCAGTGACAGGGGGGGATATCAGCCCCAGCATTTT. Translating it yields CASSDRGGYQPQHF.

The chain has TRBV7-9 and TRBJ2-7; D ambiguous. The CDR3 totals 13 residues. CDR1 and CDR2 from the germline V gene are SEHNR and FQNEAQ (reference sequence). V was clipped by 5 bases and J by 3 bases, with 11 bases between them. CDR3: CASSPPIHYEQYF. DNA for the CDR3: TGTGCCAGCAGCCCTCCCATACACTACGAGCAGTACTTC.

This chain connects TRBV4-3 to TRBJ2-7; D gene unclear. The germline V gene has CDR1 LGHNA and CDR2 YSLEER. V was shortened by 1 base and J by 2 bases, with 9 bases between the two germline ends. The CDR3 runs 14 residues. This CDR3 is CASSQGLITYEQYF. The CDR3 DNA reads as TGCGCCAGCAGCCAAGGACTGATAACCTACGAGCAGTACTTC.

The J gene is TRBJ1-2, the V gene TRBV29-1, with D possibly TRBD1 on 6 matching bases. Germline CDR1 reads SQVTM; CDR2 reads ANQGSEA. Trimming removed 3 bases from V and 5 bases from J, with 10 bases in between. This CDR3 comprises 12 residues. CDR3 sequence (DNA): TGCAGCGTTGAGCTCACAGGGTATGGCTACACCTTC. This codes for CSVELTGYGYTF. Full variable domain (outside the CDR3, taken from reference TRBV29-1 and TRBJ1-2): SAVISQKPSRDICQRGTSLTIQCQVDSQVTMMFWYRQQPGQSLTLIATANQGSEATYESGFVIDKFPISRPNLTFSTLTVSNMSPEDSSIYLCSVELTGYGYTFGSGTRLTVV.

The chain uses TRBV28 and TRBJ1-5; unclear D gene. CDR1 and CDR2 from the germline V gene are MDHEN and SYDVKM. Trimming left V 3 bases short and J 7 bases short, with 13 bases between. There are 14 residues in the CDR3. CDR3 residues: CASSLGGQEQPQHF. CDR3 DNA sequence: TGTGCCAGCAGTTTGGGAGGGCAGGAACAGCCCCAGCATTTT.

This rearrangement joins TRBV5-5 to TRBJ1-1; TRBD1 might be the D (5 bases). CDR1 SGHKS and CDR2 YYEKEE come from the germline V gene (reference sequence). Trimming pared 5 bases from V and 3 bases from J, leaving 8 bases between. This CDR3 is built from 12 residues. This chain's CDR3 is CASRLTDTEAFF. In DNA form, the CDR3 reads TGTGCCAGCAGGTTGACAGACACTGAAGCTTTCTTT.

The gene calls are TRBV6-5 and TRBJ2-7; TRBD1 matches at 7 bases. Germline V gene lookup returns CDR1 MNHEY and CDR2 SVGAGI. The CDR3 runs to 12 residues. V lost 8 bases to trimming and J lost 7 bases; unmatched junction nucleotides: 8. The CDR3 DNA sequence: TGTGCCAGCCAGCCAGGGGGTGGGGAGCAGTACTTC. Translation gives CASQPGGGEQYF.

The J gene is TRBJ2-7, the V gene TRBV7-2; the D is unclear. The CDR3 totals 12 residues. Trimming left V 1 base short and J 6 bases short, with 7 bases between. The germline gives CDR1 SGHTA, CDR2 FQGNSA. The CDR3 bases are TGTGCCAGCAGCTTAGACTCCCCCGAGCAGTACTTC. The encoded protein is CASSLDSPEQYF.

The rearrangement uses TRBV5-1 and TRBJ2-7, with TRBD1 identical over 7 bases. Germline CDR1 is SGHRS and CDR2 is YFSETQ. V lost 0 bases, J lost 2 bases, and 8 bases stayed unmatched. This CDR3 region has 16 residues. The CDR3 DNA reads as TGCGCCAGCAGCTTGGGACAGGGAACGGTGGCCTACGAGCAGTACTTC. Encoded protein: CASSLGQGTVAYEQYF.

The V gene is TRBV28, the J gene TRBJ1-2; D is unclear. The V gene lost 5 bases and the J gene lost 2 bases, with 18 bases spanning the gap. This CDR3 contains 16 residues. Germline loops: CDR1 MDHEN, CDR2 SYDVKM. DNA of the CDR3: TGTGCCAGCAGTCCCACCCTGTCAGGCGCGAACTATGGCTACACCTTC. Its translation is CASSPTLSGANYGYTF.

The J gene is TRBJ2-1, the V gene TRBV19; D is perhaps TRBD1 (5 bases). This CDR3 contains 11 residues. V lost 9 bases and J lost 4, with 7 bases in between. Germline-derived CDR1 and CDR2 are LNHDA and SQIVND (reference sequence). The CDR3 loop is CASGHYNEQFF. CDR3 DNA sequence: TGTGCCAGCGGACATTACAATGAGCAGTTCTTC.

This clone was seen only a few times. The genes are TRBV7-2 and TRBJ1-3; no clear D gene. The CDR3 has 13 amino acids. Trimming removed 2 bases at V and 3 bases at J, with 5 bases between. Germline CDR1 SGHTA, CDR2 FQGNSA. The CDR3 region has the DNA TGTGCCAGCAGCTTATCGGGTGGAAACACCATATATTTT. Its protein is CASSLSGGNTIYF.

The CDR3 region is CASSLYSRQGGTEAFF. CDR3 DNA: TGTGCCAGCAGTTTGTATTCCCGGCAGGGTGGCACTGAAGCTTTCTTT. The J gene is TRBJ1-1, the V gene TRBV27, with a weak D call TRBD1 (5 bases). Germline V gives CDR1 MNHEY, CDR2 SMNVEV (reference sequence). CDR3 length: 16 amino acids. Trimming stripped 3 bases from V and 4 bases from J, with 18 bases between.